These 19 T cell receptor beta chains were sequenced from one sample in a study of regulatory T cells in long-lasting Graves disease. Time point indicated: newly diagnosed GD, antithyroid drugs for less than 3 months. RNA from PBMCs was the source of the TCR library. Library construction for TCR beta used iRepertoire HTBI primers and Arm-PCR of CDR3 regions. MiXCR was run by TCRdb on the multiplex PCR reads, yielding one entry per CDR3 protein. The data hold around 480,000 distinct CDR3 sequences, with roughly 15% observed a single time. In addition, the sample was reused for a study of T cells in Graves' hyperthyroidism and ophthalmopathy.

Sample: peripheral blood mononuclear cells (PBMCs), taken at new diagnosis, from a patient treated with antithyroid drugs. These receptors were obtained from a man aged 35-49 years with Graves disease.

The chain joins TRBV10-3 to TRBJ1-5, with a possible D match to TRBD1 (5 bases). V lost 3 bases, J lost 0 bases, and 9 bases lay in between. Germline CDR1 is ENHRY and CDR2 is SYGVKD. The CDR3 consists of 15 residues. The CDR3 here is CAISEGTNSNQPQHF. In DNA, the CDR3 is TGTGCCATCAGTGAAGGGACCAATAGCAATCAGCCCCAGCATTTT.

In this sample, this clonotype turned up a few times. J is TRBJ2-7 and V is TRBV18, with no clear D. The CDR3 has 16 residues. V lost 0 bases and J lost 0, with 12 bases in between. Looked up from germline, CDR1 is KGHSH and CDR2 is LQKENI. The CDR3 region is CASSPPYPKLSYEQYF. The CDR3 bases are TGTGCCAGCTCACCACCATACCCGAAGCTCTCCTACGAGCAGTACTTC.

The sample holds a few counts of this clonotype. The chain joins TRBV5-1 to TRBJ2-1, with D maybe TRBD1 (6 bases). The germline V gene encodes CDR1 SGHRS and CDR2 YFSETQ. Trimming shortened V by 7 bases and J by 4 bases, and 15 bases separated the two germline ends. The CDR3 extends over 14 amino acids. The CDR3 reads CASLRGDRYNEQFF. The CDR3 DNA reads TGCGCCAGCCTCAGGGGAGATCGATACAATGAGCAGTTCTTC.

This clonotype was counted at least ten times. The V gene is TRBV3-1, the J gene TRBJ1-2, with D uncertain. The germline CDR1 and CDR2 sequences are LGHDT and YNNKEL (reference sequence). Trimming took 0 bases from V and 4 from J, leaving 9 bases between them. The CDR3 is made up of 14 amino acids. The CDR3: CASSQEGRFYGYTF. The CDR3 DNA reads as TGTGCCAGCAGCCAAGAAGGAAGATTCTATGGCTACACCTTC.

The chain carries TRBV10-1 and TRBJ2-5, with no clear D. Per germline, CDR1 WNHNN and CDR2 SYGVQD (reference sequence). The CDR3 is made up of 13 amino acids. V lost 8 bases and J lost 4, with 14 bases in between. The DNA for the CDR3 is TGCGCCAGCGCCCCAGGAGCACGAGAGACCCAGTACTTC. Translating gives CASAPGARETQYF.

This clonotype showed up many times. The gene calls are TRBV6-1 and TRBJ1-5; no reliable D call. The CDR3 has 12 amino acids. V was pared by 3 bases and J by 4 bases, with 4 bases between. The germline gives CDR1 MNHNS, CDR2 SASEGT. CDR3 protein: CASSDWNQPQHF. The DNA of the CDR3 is TGTGCCAGCAGTGATTGGAATCAGCCCCAGCATTTT.

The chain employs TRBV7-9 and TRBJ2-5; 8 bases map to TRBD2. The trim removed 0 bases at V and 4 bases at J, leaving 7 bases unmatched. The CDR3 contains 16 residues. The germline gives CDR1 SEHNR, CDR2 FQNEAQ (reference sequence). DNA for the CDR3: TGTGCCAGCAGCTTAGCGACTGGGACTAGTCGAGAGACCCAGTACTTC. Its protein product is CASSLATGTSRETQYF.

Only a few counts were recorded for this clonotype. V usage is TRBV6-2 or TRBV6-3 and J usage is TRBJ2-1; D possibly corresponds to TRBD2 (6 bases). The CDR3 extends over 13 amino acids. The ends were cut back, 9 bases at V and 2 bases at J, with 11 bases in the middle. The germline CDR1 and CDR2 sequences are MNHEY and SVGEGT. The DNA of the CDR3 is TGTGCCAGTTTCGGACTAACCTACAATGAGCAGTTCTTC. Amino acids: CASFGLTYNEQFF.

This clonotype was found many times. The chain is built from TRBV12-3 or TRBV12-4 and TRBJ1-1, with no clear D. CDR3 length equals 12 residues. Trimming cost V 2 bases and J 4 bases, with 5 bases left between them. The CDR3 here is CASSLRFTEAFF. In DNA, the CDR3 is TGTGCCAGCAGTTTAAGGTTCACTGAAGCTTTCTTT.

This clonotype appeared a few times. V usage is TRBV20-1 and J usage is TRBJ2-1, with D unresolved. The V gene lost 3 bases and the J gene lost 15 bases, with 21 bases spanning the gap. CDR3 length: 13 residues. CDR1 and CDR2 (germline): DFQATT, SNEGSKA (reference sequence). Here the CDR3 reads CSASVRRVLSPFF. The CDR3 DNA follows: TGCAGTGCTAGTGTTAGGAGAGTGTTGTCTCCGTTCTTC.

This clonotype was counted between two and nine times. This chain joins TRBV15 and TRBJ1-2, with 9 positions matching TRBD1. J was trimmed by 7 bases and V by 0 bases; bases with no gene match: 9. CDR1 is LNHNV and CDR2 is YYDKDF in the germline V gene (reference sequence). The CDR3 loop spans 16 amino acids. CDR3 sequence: CATSREGSGTGTGYTF. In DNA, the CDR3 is TGTGCCACCAGCAGAGAGGGATCCGGGACAGGGACTGGCTACACCTTC.

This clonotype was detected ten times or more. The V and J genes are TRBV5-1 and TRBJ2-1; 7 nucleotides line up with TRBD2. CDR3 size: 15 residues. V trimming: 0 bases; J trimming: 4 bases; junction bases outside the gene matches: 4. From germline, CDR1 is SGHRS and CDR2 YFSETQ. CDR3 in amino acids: CASSLEASGYNEQFF. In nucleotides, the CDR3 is TGCGCCAGCAGCTTGGAGGCTAGCGGTTACAATGAGCAGTTCTTC.

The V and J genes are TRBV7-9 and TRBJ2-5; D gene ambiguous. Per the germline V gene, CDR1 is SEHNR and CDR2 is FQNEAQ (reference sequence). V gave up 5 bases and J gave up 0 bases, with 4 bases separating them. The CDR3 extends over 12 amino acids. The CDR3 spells CASSDNQETQYF. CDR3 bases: TGTGCCAGCAGCGATAACCAAGAGACCCAGTACTTC.

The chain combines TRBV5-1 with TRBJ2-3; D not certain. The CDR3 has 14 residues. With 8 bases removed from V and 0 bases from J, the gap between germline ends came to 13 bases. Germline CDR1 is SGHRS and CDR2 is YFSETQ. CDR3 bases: TGCGCCAGTAGGGCATGGGGTAGCACAGATACGCAGTATTTT. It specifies CASRAWGSTDTQYF.

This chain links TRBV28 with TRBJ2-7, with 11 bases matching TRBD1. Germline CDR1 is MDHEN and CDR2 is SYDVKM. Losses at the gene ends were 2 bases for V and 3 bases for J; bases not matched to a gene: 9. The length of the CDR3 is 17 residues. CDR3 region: CASSLRGRTGGGYEQYF. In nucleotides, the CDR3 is TGTGCCAGCAGTTTACGGGGCCGGACAGGGGGCGGCTACGAGCAGTACTTC.

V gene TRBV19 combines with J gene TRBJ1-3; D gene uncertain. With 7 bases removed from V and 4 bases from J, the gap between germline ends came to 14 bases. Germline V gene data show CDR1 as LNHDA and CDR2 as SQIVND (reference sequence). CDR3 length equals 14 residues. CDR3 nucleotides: TGTGCCAGTACCTTCGTGGCAGACGGAAACACCATATATTTT. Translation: CASTFVADGNTIYF.

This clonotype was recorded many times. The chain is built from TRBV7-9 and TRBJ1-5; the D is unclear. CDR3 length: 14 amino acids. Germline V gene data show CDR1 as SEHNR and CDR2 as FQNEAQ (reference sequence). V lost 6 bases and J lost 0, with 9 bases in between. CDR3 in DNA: TGTGCCAGCAGTCCCCGATATAGCAATCAGCCCCAGCATTTT. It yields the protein CASSPRYSNQPQHF. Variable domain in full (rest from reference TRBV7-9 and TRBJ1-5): DTGVSQNPRHKITKRGQNVTFRCDPISEHNRLYWYRQTLGQGPEFLTYFQNEAQLEKSRLLSDRFSAERPKGSFSTLEIQRTEQGDSAMYLCASSPRYSNQPQHFGDGTRLSIL.

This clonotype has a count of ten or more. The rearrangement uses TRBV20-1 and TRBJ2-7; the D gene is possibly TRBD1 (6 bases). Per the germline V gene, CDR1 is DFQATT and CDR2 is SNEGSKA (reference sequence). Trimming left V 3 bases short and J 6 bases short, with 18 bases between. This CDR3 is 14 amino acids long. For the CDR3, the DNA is TGCAGTGCTAGTCCGAAGACAGTGGGGGCCGAGCAGTACTTC. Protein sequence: CSASPKTVGAEQYF.

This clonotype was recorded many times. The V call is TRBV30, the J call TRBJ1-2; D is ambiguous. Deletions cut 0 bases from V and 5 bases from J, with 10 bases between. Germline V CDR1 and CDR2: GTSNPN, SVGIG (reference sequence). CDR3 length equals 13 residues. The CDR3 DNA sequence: TGTGCCTGGAGTGTACACACGGGTTATGGCTACACCTTC. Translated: CAWSVHTGYGYTF.